This T cell receptor (beta chain) was profiled in a study of cytomegalovirus exposure and HLA in healthy donors. Findings and caveats of the study: Several of the most significant clusters were apparently associated with common viral pathogens in a later analysis. Reportedly, fewer N-insertions than the approximately 690-donor mean appeared in an Asian-associated ancestry cluster in a later analysis. Associated with HLA alleles at 0.05 false discovery rate in a later analysis were 17,000 or so TCR beta sequences.

This clone was observed once. No antigen is known for it. Between the trimmed V and J ends, which lost 3 bases and 2 bases, there was a span of 16 bases. The CDR3 is 16 amino acids. The germline gives CDR1 LNHDA, CDR2 SQIVND (reference sequence). With 60 Vbeta and 13 Jbeta primers, the PCR was carried out. The repertoire was sequenced with immunoSEQ multiplex PCR; TCRdb's copy has only in-frame clones and lacks some. The sample holds about 120,000 clones, roughly 80% seen once. The specimen was PBMCs. The V call is TRBV19, the J call TRBJ1-2; D is unresolved. The receptor was derived from a man aged 18 to 30 in good health and CMV-seropositive. The CDR3 protein is CASSMPSMRLNYGYTF. CDR3 coding DNA: TGTGCCAGTAGTATGCCCTCAATGCGGTTGAACTATGGCTACACCTTC. Variable domain in full (rest from reference TRBV19 and TRBJ1-2): DGGITQSPKYLFRKEGQNVTLSCEQNLNHDAMYWYRQDPGQGLRLIYYSQIVNDFQKGDIAEGYSVSREKKESFPLTVTSAQKNPTAFYLCASSMPSMRLNYGYTFGSGTRLTVV.